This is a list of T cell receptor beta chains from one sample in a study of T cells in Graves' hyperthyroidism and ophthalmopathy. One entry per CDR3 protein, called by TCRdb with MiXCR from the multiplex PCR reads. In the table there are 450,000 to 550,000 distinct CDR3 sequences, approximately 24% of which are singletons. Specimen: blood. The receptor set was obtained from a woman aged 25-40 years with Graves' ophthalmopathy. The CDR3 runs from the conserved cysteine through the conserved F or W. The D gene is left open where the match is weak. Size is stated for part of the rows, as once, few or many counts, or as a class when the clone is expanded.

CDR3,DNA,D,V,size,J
CAGGQPLGELFF,TGTGCCGGGGGACAACCACTTGGGGAGCTGTTTTTT,-,TRBV12-3/TRBV12-4,few,TRBJ2-2
CASSSSTPPGANVLTF,TGTGCCAGCAGTTCTTCTACCCCTCCTGGGGCCAACGTCCTGACTTTC,-,TRBV6-5,-,TRBJ2-6
CASSLPGIEAFF,TGCGCCAGCAGCTTGCCCGGGATCGAAGCTTTCTTT,-,TRBV5-1,-,TRBJ1-1
CSVARGRDTEAFF,TGCAGCGTCGCAAGGGGGCGCGACACTGAAGCTTTCTTT,TRBD1,TRBV29-1,many,TRBJ1-1
CASSLRGHPSYEQYF,TGTGCCAGCTCACTCAGGGGGCATCCTTCCTACGAGCAGTACTTC,TRBD1,TRBV18,-,TRBJ2-7
CATSEAGGTEAFF,TGTGCCACCAGTGAGGCGGGCGGCACTGAAGCTTTCTTT,-,TRBV24-1,many,TRBJ1-1
CASSLKQGNYGYTF,TGTGCCAGCAGCCTAAAACAGGGTAACTATGGCTACACCTTC,-,TRBV5-5,few,TRBJ1-2
CASSTGENYGYTF,TGTGCCAGCAGTACAGGGGAGAACTATGGCTACACCTTC,TRBD1,TRBV18,many,TRBJ1-2
CSADYWEVDYGYTF,TGCAGTGCGGACTACTGGGAGGTGGACTATGGCTACACCTTC,-,TRBV20-1,many,TRBJ1-2
CASSYSSLYPKAFF,TGTGCCAGCAGTTACTCGAGTTTGTATCCCAAAGCTTTCTTT,-,TRBV6-5,-,TRBJ1-1
CASRHYDTPQEEQYF,TGTGCCAGCAGACATTATGACACCCCGCAAGAAGAGCAGTACTTC,-,TRBV11-2,many,TRBJ2-7
CASSDSRSTGSNSNQPQHF,TGTGCCAGCAGTGACTCGAGGTCCACAGGATCGAATAGCAATCAGCCCCAGCATTTT,-,TRBV6-4,-,TRBJ1-5
CASSESVGYTEAFF,TGCGCCAGCAGCGAGTCCGTCGGATACACTGAAGCTTTCTTT,-,TRBV5-1,many,TRBJ1-1
CASSYTGEDSPLHF,TGTGCCAGCAGTTATACAGGGGAAGATTCACCCCTCCACTTT,TRBD1,TRBV6-5,many,TRBJ1-6
CASNADSGNTIYF,TGTGCCAGCAACGCGGACTCTGGAAACACCATATATTTT,-,TRBV7-9,-,TRBJ1-3
CASSPEGQGMNTEAFF,TGTGCCAGCAGCCCCGAGGGTCAGGGCATGAACACTGAAGCTTTCTTT,-,TRBV7-3,-,TRBJ1-1
CASSEGEGNTEAFF,TGTGCCAGCAGTGAAGGGGAGGGTAACACTGAAGCTTTCTTT,-,TRBV2,many,TRBJ1-1
CASSPRDGISYEQYF,TGTGCCAGCTCACCCCGGGACGGAATCTCCTACGAGCAGTACTTC,-,TRBV18,few,TRBJ2-7
CASSLVWGNAETQYF,TGTGCCAGCAGCTTAGTTTGGGGGAACGCGGAGACCCAGTACTTC,-,TRBV11-2,few,TRBJ2-5